This entry lists 3 T cell receptor beta chains sequenced from one sample in a study of T-cell reconstitution after alpha-beta-depleted transplantation in children (dated by TCRdb to 2015 to 2016). Library method: PCR. Instrument used: Illumina HiSeq 2500. To normalize quantification of the TCRbeta repertoire, the TCR libraries were built with molecular barcoding that relied on unique molecular identifiers. The public sequencing data were trimmed at Q25 with fastp and processed into clonotypes with MiXCR by TCRdb, which kept only in-frame beta chains. Rows with one shared CDR3 protein collapse into an entry with the most common genes and DNA. For this sample the table gives 77,000 or so distinct CDR3 sequences, of which 15% to 20% were detected only once. 51% of the sample belongs to the ten largest clones. The sample's treatment or condition label, decoded: allogeneic hematopoietic cell transplantation with graft depleted of TCRalphabeta T cells and CD19 B cells.

The sample here was PBMCs, mostly from graft donor cells, taken 360 days after TCRalphabeta/CD19-depleted stem cell transplant. Receptors were obtained from a male patient aged 2 to 10 who had a stem cell transplant for acute lymphoblastic leukemia, so the T cells may come from the graft donor.

This clonotype has just a few counts. V and J are TRBV29-1 and TRBJ1-3; TRBD1 agrees at 9 bases. Trimming cost V 4 bases and J 8 bases; bases outside gene matches: 9. Germline V gives CDR1 SQVTM, CDR2 ANQGSEA. The CDR3 loop spans 14 amino acids. The CDR3 sequence: CSVVGWDREDTIYF. In nucleotides, the CDR3 is TGCAGCGTTGTAGGTTGGGACAGGGAGGACACCATATATTTT.

This clonotype came up many times. V is TRBV15 and J is TRBJ2-1, with 7 bases that match TRBD2. J gave up 1 base and V 6 bases, and 3 bases lay outside the gene matches. Germline V lookup: CDR1 LNHNV, CDR2 YYDKDF (reference sequence). There are 14 residues in the CDR3. CDR3 sequence (DNA): TGTGCCACCAGGTACGGGGGGTCCTACAATGAGCAGTTCTTC. Residues: CATRYGGSYNEQFF.

This clonotype has more than one count but fewer than ten. The chain links TRBV20-1 to TRBJ2-7, with 15 nucleotides matching TRBD2. Losses at the gene ends were 3 bases for V and 3 bases for J; bases not matched to a gene: 12. The germline V gene encodes CDR1 DFQATT and CDR2 SNEGSKA (reference sequence). This CDR3 spans 18 amino acids. The CDR3 here is CSASDRTSGRARDYEQYF. The CDR3 DNA follows: TGCAGTGCTAGCGACCGGACTAGCGGGAGGGCCCGAGACTACGAGCAGTACTTC.